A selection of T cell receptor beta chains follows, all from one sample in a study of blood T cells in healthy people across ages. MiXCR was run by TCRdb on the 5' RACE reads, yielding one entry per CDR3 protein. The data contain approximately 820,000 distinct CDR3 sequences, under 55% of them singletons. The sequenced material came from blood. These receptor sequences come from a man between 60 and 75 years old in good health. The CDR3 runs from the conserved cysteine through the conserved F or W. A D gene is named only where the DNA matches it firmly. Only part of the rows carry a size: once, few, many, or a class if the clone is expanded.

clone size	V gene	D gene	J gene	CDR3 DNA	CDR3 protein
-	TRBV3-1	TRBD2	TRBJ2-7	TGTGCCAGCAGCCAAGGCGGGGGGCACGAGCAGTACTTC	CASSQGGGHEQYF
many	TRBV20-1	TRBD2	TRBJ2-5	TGCAGTGCTCGTAAATGGACTAGCGGGGGGAAGGGGGAGACCCAGTACTTC	CSARKWTSGGKGETQYF
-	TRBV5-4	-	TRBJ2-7	TGTGCCAGCAGCTTGGATGTAGCGGCACCCTACGAGCAGTACTTC	CASSLDVAAPYEQYF
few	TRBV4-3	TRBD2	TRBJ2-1	TGCGCCAGCAGCCTAACAACCGGGACTAGCGGGTTCAATGAGCAGTTCTTC	CASSLTTGTSGFNEQFF
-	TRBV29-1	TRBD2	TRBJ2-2	TGCAGCGGCGCCCGGGGGGGTGACACCGGGGAGCTGTTTTTT	CSGARGGDTGELFF
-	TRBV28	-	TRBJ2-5	TGTGCCAGCAGTATAACAGGGAGAGGACAAGAGACCCAGTACTTC	CASSITGRGQETQYF
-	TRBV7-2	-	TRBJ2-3	TGTGCCAGCAGCTCGGGTGCGGCACCTAGCACAGATACGCAGTATTTT	CASSSGAAPSTDTQYF
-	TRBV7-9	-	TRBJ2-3	TGTGCCAGCAGCGCACCTCCTGGGTACGCCACAGATACGCAGTATTTT	CASSAPPGYATDTQYF
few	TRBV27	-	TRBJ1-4	TGTGCCGCAGCGCGGGCAGGTTCTAATGAAAAACTGTTTTTT	CAAARAGSNEKLFF
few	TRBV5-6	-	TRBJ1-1	TGTGCCAGCAGCTTGGGATGGGGGGACACTGAAGCTTTCTTT	CASSLGWGDTEAFF
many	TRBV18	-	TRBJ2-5	TGTGCCAGCTCCCCCAGCCTATACGGAGAGACCCAGTACTTC	CASSPSLYGETQYF
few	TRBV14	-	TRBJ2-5	TGTGCCAGCAGCCAAGATTTAAGGAGGGGGAAGGAGACCCAGTACTTC	CASSQDLRRGKETQYF
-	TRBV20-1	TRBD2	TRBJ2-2	TGCAGTGCTAGTTCTACTAGCGATTTGAGGGCGAGCACCGGGGAGCTGTTTTTT	CSASSTSDLRASTGELFF
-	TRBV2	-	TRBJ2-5	TGTGCCAGCAGCTCTGACCTGGGGCAGTACTTC	CASSSDLGQYF
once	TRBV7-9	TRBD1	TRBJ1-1	TGTGCCAGCAGCTCGTGGGGACAGGGGGCTGATGAAGCTTTCTTT	CASSSWGQGADEAFF
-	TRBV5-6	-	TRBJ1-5	TGTGCCAGCAGCTCGACGGCGGGACAGCCCCAGCATTTT	CASSSTAGQPQHF
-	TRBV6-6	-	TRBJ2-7	TGTGCCAGCAGTGACTACCTTTCCTACGAGCAGTACTTC	CASSDYLSYEQYF
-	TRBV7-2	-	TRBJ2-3	TGTGCCAGCCGGGAACGACTGGGGGCAGATACGCAGTATTTT	CASRERLGADTQYF
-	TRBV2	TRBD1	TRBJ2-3	TGTGCCAGCAACAGGGGGAGGTCAGATACGCAGTATTTT	CASNRGRSDTQYF
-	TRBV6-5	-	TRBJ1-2	TGTGCCAGCCGTTCCCTCAGACAATCGGGCTACACCTTC	CASRSLRQSGYTF
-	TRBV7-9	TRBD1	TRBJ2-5	TGTGCCAGCAGTCAAAACCCTGGACAGGGGTGGGAGACCCAGTACTTC	CASSQNPGQGWETQYF
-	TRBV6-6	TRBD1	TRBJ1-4	TGTGCCAGCAGTAGACAGGGAGGTACTAATGAAAAACTGTTTTTT	CASSRQGGTNEKLFF
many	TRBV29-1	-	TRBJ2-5	TGCAGCGTTCCCGGGGCGGGAAACCAAGAGACCCAGTACTTC	CSVPGAGNQETQYF
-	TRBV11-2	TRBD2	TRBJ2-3	TGTGCCAGCAGCCGAAGCGGGGCGCTCGGCACAGATACGCAGTATTTT	CASSRSGALGTDTQYF
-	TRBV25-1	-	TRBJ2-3	TGTGCCAGCAGTGTTGCCACCTCCAGGGTCACAGATACGCAGTATTTT	CASSVATSRVTDTQYF
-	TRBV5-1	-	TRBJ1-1	TGCGCCAGCAGCGCCGGATGGCAGATGAACACTGAAGCTTTCTTT	CASSAGWQMNTEAFF
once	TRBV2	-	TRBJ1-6	TGTGCCAGCAGTCGAACAGGGAAGGGTTCACCCCTCCACTTT	CASSRTGKGSPLHF
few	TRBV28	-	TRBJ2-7	TGTGCCAGCAGCCCACCAGGATCGCGGGGACACGAGCAGTACTTC	CASSPPGSRGHEQYF
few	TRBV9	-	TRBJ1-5	TGTGCCAGCAGCGAGACAGATTATAGCAATCAGCCCCAGCATTTT	CASSETDYSNQPQHF
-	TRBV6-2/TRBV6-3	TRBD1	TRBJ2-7	TGTGCCAGCATCAAGGAGGGACAGGGACGCGGGTCCTACGAGCAGTACTTC	CASIKEGQGRGSYEQYF
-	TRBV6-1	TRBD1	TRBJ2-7	TGTGCCAGCAGGAAGCAGGGGGATATCAACGAGCAGTACTTC	CASRKQGDINEQYF
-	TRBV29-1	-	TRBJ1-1	TGCAGCGTTGAAGTTCAACAGGGATCTACTGAAGCTTTCTTT	CSVEVQQGSTEAFF
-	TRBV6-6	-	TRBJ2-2	TGTGCCAGCAGTTCTCAGGGTGGCTACACCGGGGAGCTGTTTTTT	CASSSQGGYTGELFF
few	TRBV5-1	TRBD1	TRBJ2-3	TGCGCCAGCACCTCGTACGGGACAGGTTCAGATACGCAGTATTTT	CASTSYGTGSDTQYF
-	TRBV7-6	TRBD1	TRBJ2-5	TGTGCCAGCAGCTCCGGGACAGGGTATCAAGAGACCCAGTACTTC	CASSSGTGYQETQYF
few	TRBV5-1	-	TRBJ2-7	TGCGCCAGCAGCTTGGTCGGCCAGGGGCTGACCTACGAGCAGTACTTC	CASSLVGQGLTYEQYF
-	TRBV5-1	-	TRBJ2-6	TGCGCCAGCAGCTTGGCAGGGGAGGCTGGGGCCAACGTCCTGACTTTC	CASSLAGEAGANVLTF
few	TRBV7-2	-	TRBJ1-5	TGTGCCAGCAGCTTATCGTTTAGTAGCAATCAGCCCCAGCATTTT	CASSLSFSSNQPQHF
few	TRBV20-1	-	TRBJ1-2	TGCAGTGCTGGGGACAACACCTATGGCTACACCTTC	CSAGDNTYGYTF
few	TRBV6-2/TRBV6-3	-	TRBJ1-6	TGTGCCAGCAGTTACTCGCGGGGGCGCACCTATAATTCACCCCTCCACTTT	CASSYSRGRTYNSPLHF
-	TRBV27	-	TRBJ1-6	TGTGCCAGCAGACCTACCTTTCATAATTCACCCCTCCACTTT	CASRPTFHNSPLHF
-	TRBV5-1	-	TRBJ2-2	TGCGCCAGCAGCTTGCTCGACCTACCCGGGGAGCTGTTTTTT	CASSLLDLPGELFF
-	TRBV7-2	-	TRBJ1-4	TGTGCCAGCAGCTTAGGGGCAGGGCTTAGTGAAAAACTGTTTTTT	CASSLGAGLSEKLFF
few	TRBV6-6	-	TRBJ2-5	TGTGCCAGCAGTTACTACGGATCCGAGACCCAGTACTTC	CASSYYGSETQYF
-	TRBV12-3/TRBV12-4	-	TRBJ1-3	TGTGCCAGCCTACGGGGCCCGGCCTCTGGAAACACCATATATTTT	CASLRGPASGNTIYF
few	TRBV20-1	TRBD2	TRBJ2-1	TGCAGTGGGACTAGCGGGGGTCGCAATGAGCAGTTCTTC	CSGTSGGRNEQFF
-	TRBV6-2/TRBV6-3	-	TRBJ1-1	TGTGCCAGCAGTTACGACCTTCTCGCCCGGGGGATCATGAGCACTGAAGCTTTCTTT	CASSYDLLARGIMSTEAFF
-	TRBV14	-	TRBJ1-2	TGTGCCAGCAGCCCCCGCCCCACAGTCTCTAGCTATGGCTACACCTTC	CASSPRPTVSSYGYTF
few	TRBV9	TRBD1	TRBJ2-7	TGTGCCAGCAGCCCCCAGGGGGAGTTTCACGAGCAGTACTTC	CASSPQGEFHEQYF
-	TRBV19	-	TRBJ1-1	TGTGCCAGTAGTATACAGGGGACGGGAAGGTATACTGAAGCTTTCTTT	CASSIQGTGRYTEAFF
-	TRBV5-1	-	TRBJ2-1	TGCGCCAGCAGCTTTGAGCCTACCTACAATGAGCAGTTCTTC	CASSFEPTYNEQFF
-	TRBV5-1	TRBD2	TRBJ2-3	TGCGCCAGCAAAGAACTAGCGTCGGATACGCAGTATTTT	CASKELASDTQYF
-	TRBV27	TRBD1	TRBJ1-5	TGTGCCAGCAGTTTGAAAGGGCCAGGGGGACAGCCCCAGCATTTT	CASSLKGPGGQPQHF